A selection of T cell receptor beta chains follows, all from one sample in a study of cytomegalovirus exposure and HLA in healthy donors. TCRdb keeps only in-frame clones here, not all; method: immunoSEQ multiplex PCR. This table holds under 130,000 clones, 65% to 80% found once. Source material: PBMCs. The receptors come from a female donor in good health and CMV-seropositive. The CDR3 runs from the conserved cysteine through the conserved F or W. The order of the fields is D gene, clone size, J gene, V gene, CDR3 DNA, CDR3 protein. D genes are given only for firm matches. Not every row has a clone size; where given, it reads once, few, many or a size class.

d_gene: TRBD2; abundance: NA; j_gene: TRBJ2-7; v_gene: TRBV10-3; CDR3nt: TGTGCCGTCTCGGGACTAGCGGGGGGCCATATCTCCTACGAGCAGTACTTC; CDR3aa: CAVSGLAGGHISYEQYF
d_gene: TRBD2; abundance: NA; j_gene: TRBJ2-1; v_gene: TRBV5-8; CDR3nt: TGTGCCAGCAGCTTGGTAGGACTAGCGATCGACAATGAGCAGTTCTTC; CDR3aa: CASSLVGLAIDNEQFF
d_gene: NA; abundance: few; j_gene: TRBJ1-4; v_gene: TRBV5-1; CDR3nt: TGCGCCAGCAGTCGGACAGATCCAACTAATGAAAAACTGTTTTTT; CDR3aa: CASSRTDPTNEKLFF
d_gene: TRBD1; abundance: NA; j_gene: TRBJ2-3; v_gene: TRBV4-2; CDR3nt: TGTGCCAGCAGCCATTCAACAGGGGACGGGGAGGATACGCAGTATTTT; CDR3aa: CASSHSTGDGEDTQYF
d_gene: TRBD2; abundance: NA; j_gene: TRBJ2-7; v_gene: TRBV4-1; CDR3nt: TGCGCCAGCAGCAGGCTAGCGGGAGCTCGGTACGAGCAGTACTTC; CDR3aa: CASSRLAGARYEQYF
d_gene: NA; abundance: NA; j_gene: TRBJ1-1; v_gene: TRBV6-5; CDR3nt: TGTGCCAGCGGGCAGGCCATTATGAACACTGAAGCTTTCTTT; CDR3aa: CASGQAIMNTEAFF
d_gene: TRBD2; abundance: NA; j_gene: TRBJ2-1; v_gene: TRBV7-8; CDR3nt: TGTGCCAGCAGCCTAGTACGGGGGGGGTACAATGAGCAGTTCTTC; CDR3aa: CASSLVRGGYNEQFF
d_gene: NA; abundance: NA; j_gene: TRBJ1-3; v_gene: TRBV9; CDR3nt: TGTGCCAGCAGCGTAGACCAGGGCGGAAACACCATATATTTT; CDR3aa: CASSVDQGGNTIYF
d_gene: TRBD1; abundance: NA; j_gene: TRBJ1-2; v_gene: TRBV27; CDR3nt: TGTGCCAGCAGTTACGACAGGGCCTATGGCTACACCTTC; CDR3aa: CASSYDRAYGYTF
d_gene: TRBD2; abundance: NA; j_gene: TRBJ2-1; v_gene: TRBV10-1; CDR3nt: TGCGCCAGCAGTGAAGCGAGTAGCGGGAGTAGGAATGAGCAGTTCTTC; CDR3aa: CASSEASSGSRNEQFF
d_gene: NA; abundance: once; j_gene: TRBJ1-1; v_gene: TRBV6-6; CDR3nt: TGTGCCAGCAACCATGGAAGTGTGGGGCGGAACACTGAAGCTTTCTTT; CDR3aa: CASNHGSVGRNTEAFF
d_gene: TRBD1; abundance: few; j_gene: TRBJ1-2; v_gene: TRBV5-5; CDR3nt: TGTGCCAGCAGCCGCAATTGGGACAGGGGCTATGGCTACACCTTC; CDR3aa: CASSRNWDRGYGYTF
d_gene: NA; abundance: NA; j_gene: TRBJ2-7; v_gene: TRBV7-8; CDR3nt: TGTGCCAGCAGCTCCGGCCGGACAAGGGGCCACGAGCAGTACTTC; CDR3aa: CASSSGRTRGHEQYF
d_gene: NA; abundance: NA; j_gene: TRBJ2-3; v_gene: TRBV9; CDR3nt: TGTGCCAGCAGCGTCCACTCGGGGGGCACAGATACGCAGTATTTT; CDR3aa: CASSVHSGGTDTQYF
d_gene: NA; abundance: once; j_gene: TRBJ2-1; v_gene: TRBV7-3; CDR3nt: TGTGCCAGCAGCCCTGGGACTTTCCCGGATGAGCAGTTCTTC; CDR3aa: CASSPGTFPDEQFF
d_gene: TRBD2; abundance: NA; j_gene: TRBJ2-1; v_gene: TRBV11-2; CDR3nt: TGTGCCAGCAGCCTAGCGGGAGGACCCAATGAGCAGTTCTTC; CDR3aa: CASSLAGGPNEQFF
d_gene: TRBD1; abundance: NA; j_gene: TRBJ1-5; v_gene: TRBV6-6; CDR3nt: TGTGCCAGCACCCCCACAGGGGGAGGTCAGCCCCAGCATTTT; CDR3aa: CASTPTGGGQPQHF
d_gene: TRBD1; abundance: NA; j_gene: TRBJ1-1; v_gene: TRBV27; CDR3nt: TGTGCCAGCAGGCCGGACAGGGGGGCTTTGAGCACTGAAGCTTTCTTT; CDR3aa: CASRPDRGALSTEAFF
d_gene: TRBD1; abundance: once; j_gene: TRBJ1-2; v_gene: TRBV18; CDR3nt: TGTGCCAGCTCACCACCGGGACAGGGATATGGCTACACCTTC; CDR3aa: CASSPPGQGYGYTF
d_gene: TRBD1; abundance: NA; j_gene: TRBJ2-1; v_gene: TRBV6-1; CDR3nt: TGTGCCAGCAGTGGTACCGTGGGACAGGGGGCGGGGAATGAGCAGTTCTTC; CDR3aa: CASSGTVGQGAGNEQFF
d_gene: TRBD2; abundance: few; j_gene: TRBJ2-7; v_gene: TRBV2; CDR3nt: TGTGCCAGCAGGTCGACTAGCGGGGGGACAACCTACGAGCAGTACTTC; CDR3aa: CASRSTSGGTTYEQYF
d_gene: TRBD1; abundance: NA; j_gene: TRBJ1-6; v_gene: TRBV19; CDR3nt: TGTGCCAGTAGCTCCCGGGACAGCGTTGCACCCCTCCACTTT; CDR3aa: CASSSRDSVAPLHF
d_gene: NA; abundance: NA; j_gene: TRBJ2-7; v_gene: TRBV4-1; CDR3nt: TGCGCCAGCAGCCAAGTGGTGCGGATCCACGAGCAGTACTTC; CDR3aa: CASSQVVRIHEQYF
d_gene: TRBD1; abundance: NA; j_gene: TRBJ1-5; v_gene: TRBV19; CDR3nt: TGTGCCAGTAGTCGCATTGTGGTAATGACAGGGCTCAATCAGCCCCAGCATTTT; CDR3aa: CASSRIVVMTGLNQPQHF
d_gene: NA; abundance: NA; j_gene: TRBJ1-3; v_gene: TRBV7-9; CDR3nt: TGTGCCAGCAGCTCGGGGACTGGTGGAAACACCATATATTTT; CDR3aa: CASSSGTGGNTIYF
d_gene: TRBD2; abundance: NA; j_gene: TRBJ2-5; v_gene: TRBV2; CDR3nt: TGTGCCAGCAGCGGACTGGCTAGCGGGAGTAGATACCAAGAGACCCAGTACTTC; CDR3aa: CASSGLASGSRYQETQYF
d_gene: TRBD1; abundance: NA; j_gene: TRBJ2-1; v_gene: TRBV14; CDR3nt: TGTGCCAGCAGCCAAACCGCCGGGACAGCGCAGTTCTTC; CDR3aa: CASSQTAGTAQFF